The rows below give T cell receptor beta chains drawn from one sample of a study of cytomegalovirus exposure and HLA in healthy donors. Produced via immunoSEQ multiplex PCR; TCRdb's table is partial and in-frame only. The table has roughly 160,000 clones, roughly two thirds seen once. Material for sequencing was PBMCs. These receptors were taken from a woman aged 30 to 39 in good health and CMV-seronegative. Each CDR3 is given with its conserved first and last residue. The D gene is left open where the match is weak. Part of the rows lack a size; the others show once, few, many or a class for expanded clones.

CDR3: CASSFGTSGYNEQFF; DNA: TGTGCCAGCAGTTTCGGGACTAGCGGTTACAATGAGCAGTTCTTC; length: 15; D: TRBD2; V: TRBV27; J: TRBJ2-1; size: .
CDR3: CASSFLSITEAFF; DNA: TGTGCCAGCAGTTTTTTATCTATCACTGAAGCTTTCTTT; length: 13; D: .; V: TRBV28; J: TRBJ1-1; size: .
CDR3: CSVAGQGGTDTQYF; DNA: TGCAGCGTTGCGGGGCAGGGGGGCACAGATACGCAGTATTTT; length: 14; D: TRBD1; V: TRBV29-1; J: TRBJ2-3; size: .
CDR3: CASSLARGTEAFF; DNA: TGTGCCAGCAGCTTAGCAAGGGGAACTGAAGCTTTCTTT; length: 13; D: .; V: TRBV11-1; J: TRBJ1-1; size: .
CDR3: CASSFGQGVGETQYF; DNA: TGTGCCAGCAGTTTCGGACAGGGGGTCGGGGAGACCCAGTACTTC; length: 15; D: TRBD1; V: TRBV6-5; J: TRBJ2-5; size: few
CDR3: CASRSRDRDYEQYF; DNA: TGTGCCAGTAGGAGCCGGGACAGGGACTACGAGCAGTACTTC; length: 14; D: TRBD1; V: TRBV19; J: TRBJ2-7; size: .
CDR3: CASTDRVGQPQHF; DNA: TGTGCCAGCACCGACAGGGTCGGCCAGCCCCAGCATTTT; length: 13; D: TRBD1; V: TRBV27; J: TRBJ1-5; size: .
CDR3: CASSQADRTGQPQHF; DNA: TGCGCCAGCAGCCAAGCCGACAGGACTGGTCAGCCCCAGCATTTT; length: 15; D: .; V: TRBV4-1; J: TRBJ1-5; size: .
CDR3: CASSLVSGFAGYTF; DNA: TGTGCCAGCAGCTTAGTTTCAGGGTTTGCTGGCTACACCTTC; length: 14; D: .; V: TRBV7-9; J: TRBJ1-2; size: .
CDR3: CASSYAGTSGGSSYEQYF; DNA: TGTGCCAGCAGCTACGCCGGGACTAGCGGGGGGAGCTCCTACGAGCAGTACTTC; length: 18; D: TRBD2; V: TRBV5-8; J: TRBJ2-7; size: .
CDR3: CASSPRGSGRRGEQFF; DNA: TGTGCCAGCTCACCAAGGGGTAGCGGGAGGCGGGGTGAGCAGTTCTTC; length: 16; D: TRBD2; V: TRBV18; J: TRBJ2-1; size: .
CDR3: CSTLAGEETQYF; DNA: TGCAGCACACTAGCGGGAGAAGAGACCCAGTACTTC; length: 12; D: TRBD2; V: TRBV29-1; J: TRBJ2-5; size: .
CDR3: CAWSIGSGSFSYEQYF; DNA: TGTGCCTGGAGTATCGGGTCAGGGTCGTTTTCCTACGAGCAGTACTTC; length: 16; D: .; V: TRBV30; J: TRBJ2-7; size: .
CDR3: CASSLGRTDTQYF; DNA: TGTGCCAGCAGCTTAGGGCGGACAGATACGCAGTATTTT; length: 13; D: .; V: TRBV7-6; J: TRBJ2-3; size: .
CDR3: CAIKGGDRSPLHF; DNA: TGTGCCATCAAGGGGGGGGATAGATCACCCCTCCACTTT; length: 13; D: .; V: TRBV10-3; J: TRBJ1-6; size: .
CDR3: CASTGTDYPPSYEQYF; DNA: TGTGCCAGCACCGGGACGGACTACCCGCCGAGCTACGAGCAGTACTTC; length: 16; D: .; V: TRBV28; J: TRBJ2-7; size: .
CDR3: CASSQGQGAIYEQYF; DNA: TGCGCCAGCAGCCAAGGACAGGGGGCAATCTACGAGCAGTACTTC; length: 15; D: TRBD1; V: TRBV4-3; J: TRBJ2-7; size: .
CDR3: CASIPEGGGVLTDTQYF; DNA: TGTGCCAGCATCCCGGAGGGAGGGGGGGTGCTCACAGATACGCAGTATTTT; length: 17; D: .; V: TRBV5-4; J: TRBJ2-3; size: .
CDR3: CASSVLEEAEQYF; DNA: TGTGCCAGCAGTGTTCTAGAAGAGGCCGAGCAGTACTTC; length: 13; D: .; V: TRBV2; J: TRBJ2-7; size: .
CDR3: CASSQASGTEAFF; DNA: TGCGCCAGCAGCCAGGCCTCGGGCACTGAAGCTTTCTTT; length: 13; D: .; V: TRBV4-1; J: TRBJ1-1; size: few
CDR3: CASSFDLGAQYF; DNA: TGTGCCAGCAGCTTCGACCTAGGTGCGCAGTATTTT; length: 12; D: .; V: TRBV9; J: TRBJ2-3; size: .
CDR3: CASGLIYQPQHF; DNA: TGTGCTAGTGGTTTGATATATCAGCCCCAGCATTTT; length: 12; D: .; V: TRBV12-5; J: TRBJ1-5; size: .
CDR3: CASSLVLRGSPEAFF; DNA: TGTGCCAGCAGCTTAGTGCTCAGGGGATCCCCTGAAGCTTTCTTT; length: 15; D: .; V: TRBV7-9; J: TRBJ1-1; size: .
CDR3: CASSLGPQNYEQYF; DNA: TGCGCCAGCAGCTTGGGTCCGCAGAACTACGAGCAGTACTTC; length: 14; D: .; V: TRBV5-1; J: TRBJ2-7; size: .
CDR3: CASSSGTGVLGGYTF; DNA: TGTGCCAGCAGTTCCGGGACAGGGGTTCTAGGTGGCTACACCTTC; length: 15; D: TRBD1; V: TRBV27; J: TRBJ1-2; size: .
CDR3: CASTGTDYNQPQHF; DNA: TGTGCCAGTACGGGAACGGACTACAATCAGCCCCAGCATTTT; length: 14; D: .; V: TRBV19; J: TRBJ1-5; size: .
CDR3: CASNHGYNQPQHF; DNA: TGTGCCAGCAATCACGGGTACAATCAGCCCCAGCATTTT; length: 13; D: .; V: TRBV6-5; J: TRBJ1-5; size: .
CDR3: CASSDGQGNTIYF; DNA: TGTGCCAGCAGCGATGGACAGGGAAACACCATATATTTT; length: 13; D: .; V: TRBV7-9; J: TRBJ1-3; size: few
CDR3: CSVGLGELREQYF; DNA: TGCAGCGTCGGCCTCGGGGAATTACGCGAGCAGTACTTC; length: 13; D: .; V: TRBV29-1; J: TRBJ2-7; size: .
CDR3: CASSYSWAPGELFF; DNA: TGTGCCAGCAGTTACTCGTGGGCTCCCGGGGAGCTGTTTTTT; length: 14; D: .; V: TRBV6-5; J: TRBJ2-2; size: .
CDR3: CATSRVDSNSPLHF; DNA: TGTGCCACCAGCAGAGTGGACAGTAATTCACCCCTCCACTTT; length: 14; D: .; V: TRBV15; J: TRBJ1-6; size: .
CDR3: CASSLVVQETQYF; DNA: TGTGCCAGCAGCTTAGTAGTTCAAGAGACCCAGTACTTC; length: 13; D: .; V: TRBV7-2; J: TRBJ2-5; size: once
CDR3: CASSFRGGYGTSGYNEQFF; DNA: TGTGCCAGCAGCTTCCGTGGGGGATATGGGACTAGCGGCTACAATGAGCAGTTCTTC; length: 19; D: TRBD2; V: TRBV7-2; J: TRBJ2-1; size: .
CDR3: CASSSRTVSEQFF; DNA: TGTGCCAGCAGTTCGCGGACAGTGAGTGAGCAGTTCTTC; length: 13; D: .; V: TRBV28; J: TRBJ2-1; size: .
CDR3: CASSGGGGNEQYF; DNA: TGTGCCAGTTCGGGGGGTGGTGGTAACGAGCAGTACTTC; length: 13; D: TRBD2; V: TRBV2; J: TRBJ2-7; size: .
CDR3: CASGWVLAGDINEQFF; DNA: TGTGCTAGTGGTTGGGTACTAGCGGGGGATATCAATGAGCAGTTCTTC; length: 16; D: TRBD2; V: TRBV12-5; J: TRBJ2-1; size: few
CDR3: CASSQDRTGSSEQYF; DNA: TGTGCCAGCAGCCAAGATAGGACAGGGTCGAGCGAGCAGTACTTC; length: 15; D: TRBD1; V: TRBV4-2; J: TRBJ2-7; size: .
CDR3: CASSLEPGTNNEQFF; DNA: TGTGCCAGCAGCTTAGAGCCAGGTACGAACAATGAGCAGTTCTTC; length: 15; D: .; V: TRBV7-8; J: TRBJ2-1; size: .
CDR3: CASSVQTGINTGELFF; DNA: TGTGCCAGTTCAGTCCAGACAGGGATAAACACCGGGGAGCTGTTTTTT; length: 16; D: TRBD1; V: TRBV6-6; J: TRBJ2-2; size: few
CDR3: CASRVIGTVLYEQYF; DNA: TGTGCCAGTAGGGTTATCGGGACAGTGCTGTACGAGCAGTACTTC; length: 15; D: TRBD1; V: TRBV2; J: TRBJ2-7; size: .
CDR3: CASTLGTGLQETQYF; DNA: TGTGCCAGCACCTTGGGGACAGGGCTCCAAGAGACCCAGTACTTC; length: 15; D: TRBD1; V: TRBV28; J: TRBJ2-5; size: .
CDR3: CASRGSGVKADTQYF; DNA: TGTGCCAGCAGAGGTAGCGGGGTCAAAGCAGATACGCAGTATTTT; length: 15; D: TRBD2; V: TRBV6-5; J: TRBJ2-3; size: .
CDR3: CASSSRTGVFF; DNA: TGTGCCAGCAGCTCGAGGACAGGTGTGTTTTTT; length: 11; D: TRBD1; V: TRBV5-8; J: TRBJ1-5; size: few
CDR3: CAWKILQGFLKAFF; DNA: TGTGCCTGGAAAATCTTACAGGGCTTTTTGAAAGCTTTCTTT; length: 14; D: .; V: TRBV30; J: TRBJ1-1; size: .
CDR3: CASSQENRDGYTF; DNA: TGTGCCAGCAGCCAAGAAAACAGGGATGGCTACACCTTC; length: 13; D: .; V: TRBV4-2; J: TRBJ1-2; size: .
CDR3: CASSSPTSGGSYNEQFF; DNA: TGTGCCAGCAGCTCCCCCACTAGCGGAGGCTCCTACAATGAGCAGTTCTTC; length: 17; D: TRBD2; V: TRBV7-6; J: TRBJ2-1; size: few